This passage covers 23 T cell receptor beta chains from one sample sequenced in a study of naive and memory T cell subsets. Overall study results and limits: Possibly reflecting memory cells re-expressing CD45RA, a few larger clonotypes occurred in naive repertoires, especially CD8.

For these TCRs, the target antigens are not known. Both TRBC1 and TRBC2 were covered by a beta constant-region primer of two equimolar oligonucleotides. The ligated cDNA underwent four PCR rounds using SP2 and nested alpha and beta constant-region primers. TCRdb analysed the UMI-ligation and nested PCR reads with MiXCR anew, one entry per CDR3 protein. Seen here are about 90,000 distinct CDR3 sequences, about 11% observed once, and the top ten hold approximately 0.14%. Material: naive CD4+ T cells from blood. The source is a human donor in good health.

This rearrangement joins TRBV12-3 or TRBV12-4 to TRBJ2-2; D is uncertain. V was shortened by 3 bases and J by 1 base, with 9 bases between the two germline ends. The CDR3 runs to 15 residues. The CDR3 region is CASSLRQMNTGELFF. The CDR3 bases are TGTGCCAGCAGTTTGAGGCAGATGAACACCGGGGAGCTGTTTTTT.

This chain links TRBV6-6 with TRBJ1-2; D gene unclear. The CDR3 is 14 residues long. Per germline, CDR1 MNHNY and CDR2 SVGAGI (reference sequence). The germline V and J ends were trimmed by 7 bases and 2 bases, with 14 bases remaining between them. The DNA of the CDR3 is TGTGCCAGCACGAACCGGGCATCGAACTATGGCTACACCTTC. It specifies CASTNRASNYGYTF.

Many counts were recorded for this clonotype. The chain links TRBV29-1 to TRBJ2-7; 7 bases are a match to TRBD1. V was clipped by 6 bases and J by 4 bases; unmatched bases: 15. The germline V gene encodes CDR1 SQVTM and CDR2 ANQGSEA. The CDR3 is made up of 15 amino acids. The CDR3 DNA reads TGCAGCGTGCGATACCAAAGGACAGGAGAGTACGAGCAGTACTTC. Translated, it gives CSVRYQRTGEYEQYF.

This chain links TRBV20-1 with TRBJ2-7; a possible D gene is TRBD2 (5 bases). Germline-derived CDR1 and CDR2 are DFQATT and SNEGSKA (reference sequence). The CDR3 contains 10 residues. Trimming cost V 5 bases and J 7 bases, with 9 bases left between them. CDR3 nucleotide sequence: TGCAGTGCTGGGCGGAGGGAGCAGTACTTC. It yields the protein CSAGRREQYF.

This sequence joins TRBV12-3 or TRBV12-4 and TRBJ2-7; 7 bases fit TRBD2. CDR3 length equals 14 residues. J was trimmed by 1 base and V by 8 bases; bases with no gene match: 8. The CDR3 region has the DNA TGTGCCAGCGGGATTGGCGGGAGTTCCTACGAGCAGTACTTC. It translates to CASGIGGSSYEQYF.

This clonotype was counted between two and nine times. The chain's CDR3 is CASSLLVAGGPNEQFF. CDR3 coding DNA: TGTGCCAGCAGTTTATTGGTAGCGGGAGGGCCCAATGAGCAGTTCTTC. This chain links TRBV27 with TRBJ2-1, with TRBD2 identical over 11 bases. The germline CDR1 and CDR2 sequences are MNHEY and SMNVEV (reference sequence). This CDR3 is 16 amino acids long. Trimming cost V 1 base and J 6 bases; bases outside gene matches: 5.

This clonotype was detected a few times. The chain combines TRBV6-5 with TRBJ1-6; D unresolved. This CDR3 spans 15 amino acids. Germline CDR1 reads MNHEY; CDR2 reads SVGAGI. V was cut by 2 bases and J by 5 bases, with 10 bases left in between. CDR3 nucleotides: TGTGCCAGCAGTTACGAGGGCGGCAATAATTCACCCCTCCACTTT. It is translated as CASSYEGGNNSPLHF.

V gene TRBV28 combines with J gene TRBJ1-2; D unclear. The CDR3 runs 13 residues. V lost 5 bases, J lost 3 bases, and 10 bases lay in between. Germline V gives CDR1 MDHEN, CDR2 SYDVKM. This CDR3 is CASSSGSYYGYTF. The CDR3 bases are TGTGCCAGCAGTAGCGGGAGTTACTATGGCTACACCTTC.

This clonotype was detected only a few times. V is TRBV18 and J is TRBJ1-2; no definite D call. The CDR3 is made up of 14 amino acids. CDR1 and CDR2 (germline): KGHSH, LQKENI. V was clipped by 6 bases and J by 7 bases, with 18 bases between them. In DNA form, the CDR3 reads TGTGCCAGCTCGACCAGCAAGGGTTTTGGTGGCTACACCTTC. It yields the protein CASSTSKGFGGYTF.

This clonotype came up a few times. V is TRBV18 and J is TRBJ2-7; TRBD1 or TRBD2 may be the D gene (5 bases each). V lost 4 bases, J lost 0 bases, and 22 bases lay in between. The CDR3 runs 18 residues. CDR1 KGHSH and CDR2 LQKENI come from the germline V gene. CDR3 sequence: CASSQLTPGTASSYEQYF. In DNA, the CDR3 is TGTGCCAGCTCACAACTGACTCCCGGGACGGCGAGCTCCTACGAGCAGTACTTC.

This rearrangement joins TRBV28 to TRBJ2-2; 9 bases are a match to TRBD1. Per germline, CDR1 MDHEN and CDR2 SYDVKM. The ends lost 6 bases at V and 4 bases at J; junction bases unmatched: 3. The CDR3 has 14 residues. CDR3 sequence reads: CASSRDRVTGELFF. CDR3 bases: TGTGCCAGCAGCCGGGACAGGGTCACCGGGGAGCTGTTTTTT.

This clonotype has more than one count but fewer than ten. V and J are TRBV5-6 and TRBJ2-5; D might be TRBD1 or TRBD2, each matching 5 bases. This CDR3 is 17 amino acids long. Germline V gene data show CDR1 as SGHDT and CDR2 as YYEEEE. V was trimmed by 0 bases and J by 4 bases, leaving 19 bases between them. DNA for the CDR3: TGTGCCAGCAGCTTGGCCCCGGGCCTGGGGGAGAGAGAGACCCAGTACTTC. Protein product: CASSLAPGLGERETQYF.

This clonotype has a count of ten or more. The genes are TRBV9 and TRBJ1-2, with D maybe TRBD1 (5 bases). Germline loops: CDR1 SGDLS, CDR2 YYNGEE. The CDR3 consists of 17 residues. The V gene lost 2 bases and the J gene lost 0 bases, with 17 bases spanning the gap. This CDR3 is CASSVTPGRGANYGYTF. In nucleotides, the CDR3 is TGTGCCAGCAGCGTGACTCCGGGACGGGGAGCTAACTATGGCTACACCTTC.

This clonotype was counted a few times. The chain recombines TRBV7-9 with TRBJ1-2, with no clear D. Germline values: CDR1 SEHNR, CDR2 FQNEAQ (reference sequence). The CDR3 totals 12 residues. The V gene lost 3 bases and the J gene lost 9 bases, with 11 bases spanning the gap. This CDR3 is CASSFTTLSYTF. The CDR3 DNA reads TGTGCCAGCAGCTTCACAACCTTGAGCTACACCTTC.

This clonotype occurred a few times. CDR3 in amino acids: CASSIGGQTEAFF. For the CDR3, the DNA is TGTGCCAGTAGTATTGGGGGCCAGACTGAAGCTTTCTTT. This chain joins TRBV19 and TRBJ1-1, with D perhaps TRBD1 (6 bases). The germline V gene encodes CDR1 LNHDA and CDR2 SQIVND (reference sequence). This CDR3 has 13 residues. V was cut by 3 bases and J by 5 bases, with 10 bases left in between.

The rearrangement joins TRBV6-5 to TRBJ1-1; D is undetermined. Looked up from germline, CDR1 is MNHEY and CDR2 is SVGAGI. Trimming stripped 7 bases from V and 0 bases from J, with 9 bases between. The CDR3 totals 13 residues. The CDR3 region has the DNA TGTGCCAGCAAGGGTATCCTGAACACTGAAGCTTTCTTT. Translated: CASKGILNTEAFF.

This clonotype came up many times. The gene calls are TRBV18 and TRBJ2-1; D is unresolved. The CDR3 loop spans 14 amino acids. The V gene's germline CDR1 is KGHSH and CDR2 LQKENI. Trimming cost V 3 bases and J 3 bases, with 9 bases left between them. The chain's CDR3 is CASSPPPVYNEQFF. The CDR3 DNA reads as TGTGCCAGCTCACCTCCCCCTGTCTACAATGAGCAGTTCTTC.

This clonotype was counted a few times. This chain links TRBV12-3 or TRBV12-4 with TRBJ1-5; no clear D. With 4 bases removed from V and 5 bases from J, the gap between germline ends came to 3 bases. The CDR3 loop spans 11 amino acids. The CDR3 region has the DNA TGTGCCAGCAGTTCCTATCAGCCCCAGCATTTT. Translated: CASSSYQPQHF.

This clonotype was counted between two and nine times. The rearrangement links TRBV13 to TRBJ1-1, with 7 bases aligning to TRBD1. Germline CDR1 reads PRHDT; CDR2 reads FYEKMQ (reference sequence). CDR3 length equals 12 residues. The V and J ends lost 6 bases and 9 bases, in that order; junction bases with no gene match: 7. CDR3 in amino acids: CASRPQGIKAFF. The CDR3 nucleotides are TGTGCCAGCAGACCACAGGGGATCAAAGCTTTCTTT.

CDR3 region: CAISESVPLRGYTF. For the CDR3, the DNA is TGTGCCATCAGTGAGTCTGTTCCCCTCCGCGGGTACACCTTC. V usage is TRBV10-3 and J usage is TRBJ1-2; D gene uncertain. The CDR3 length is 14 residues. Germline CDR1 is ENHRY and CDR2 is SYGVKD. Trimming took off 0 bases at V and 11 bases at J, with 16 bases between the two ends.

Ten or more counts support this clonotype. The chain carries TRBV7-2 and TRBJ2-5, with TRBD1 as a possible D gene (5 bases). Looked up from germline, CDR1 is SGHTA and CDR2 is FQGNSA. V was pared by 2 bases and J by 5 bases, with 9 bases between. CDR3 size: 13 residues. The CDR3 reads CASSLQGIETQYF. CDR3 bases: TGTGCCAGCAGCTTACAGGGAATCGAGACCCAGTACTTC. Complete variable domain (other parts from reference TRBV7-2 and TRBJ2-5): GAGVSQSPSNKVTEKGKDVELRCDPISGHTALYWYRQSLGQGLEFLIYFQGNSAPDKSGLPSDRFSAERTGGSVSTLTIQRTQQEDSAVYLCASSLQGIETQYFGPGTRLLVL.

This clonotype came up many times. This sequence joins TRBV18 and TRBJ2-1; possible D gene TRBD2, 5 bases. Trimming took 2 bases from V and 10 from J, leaving 15 bases between them. Germline V lookup: CDR1 KGHSH, CDR2 LQKENI. The CDR3 totals 14 residues. The CDR3 protein is CASSPRSEAPEQFF. CDR3 nucleotide sequence: TGTGCCAGCTCACCAAGGTCGGAGGCGCCGGAGCAGTTCTTC.

This clonotype appeared a few times. CDR3 DNA sequence: TGTGCCAGCAGTTTAGCTGAATCTAGGGCCACGCAGTATTTT. Protein product: CASSLAESRATQYF. V and J are TRBV12-3 or TRBV12-4 and TRBJ2-3, with D uncertain. V lost 0 bases to trimming and J lost 9 bases, with 13 bases between them. The CDR3 runs to 14 residues.